This TCR beta chain was captured by sequencing in a study of T cell repertoires in cytomegalovirus infection. Overall study: Both CMV infection and a matching HLA type were indicated by public TCR beta signatures. Findings of the study overall: What dominated the ex vivo response were HLA-C-restricted CMV-specific TCR beta clonotypes. Using cumulative public TCR beta family frequency, the authors identified those who carried CMV together with the relevant HLA.

The CDR3 contains 14 residues. With 3 bases clipped from V and 9 bases from J, the junction kept 5 bases outside the gene matches. From germline, CDR1 is ENHRY and CDR2 SYGVKD. TCRdb fed the reads into MiXCR, producing one record per CDR3 protein. The profile covers almost 500,000 distinct CDR3 sequences, with about 11% appearing a single time and roughly a tenth taken by the ten largest. This clonotype was seen many times. What it binds is not known. The specimen sequenced was PBMCs. The clonotype comes from a human donor in good health (CMV status not recorded). Some clones in this sample may be carry-over from other donors' samples. V gene TRBV10-3 combines with J gene TRBJ1-5; 10 nucleotides line up with TRBD1. The CDR3: CAISDTGQGTPQHF. CDR3 bases: TGTGCCATCAGTGATACGGGACAGGGGACGCCCCAGCATTTT.